Below are 28 T cell receptor beta chains sequenced from a single sample in a study of cytomegalovirus exposure and HLA in healthy donors. Profiling relied on immunoSEQ multiplex PCR, and the TCRdb table lists in-frame clones only, not all of them. This repertoire shows about 360,000 clones, 80% to 90% found once; its top ten account for approximately 0.86%. The sequencing sample was made of PBMCs. The receptor set was obtained from a woman under 30 in good health and CMV-seronegative.

This clone was seen more than once but under ten times. The chain is built from TRBV6-6 and TRBJ1-1; a possible D gene is TRBD1 (6 bases). Germline V lookup: CDR1 MNHNY, CDR2 SVGAGI (reference sequence). The CDR3 spans 12 residues. V dropped 7 bases and J dropped 2 bases, with 8 bases sitting between them. DNA of the CDR3: TGTGCCAGCAAACAGGGTAACACTGAAGCTTTCTTT. It translates to CASKQGNTEAFF.

The rearrangement uses TRBV6-5 and TRBJ1-2, with 8 nucleotides matching TRBD1. The V segment lost 5 bases and the J segment 4 bases; nucleotides outside the gene matches: 3. CDR1 is MNHEY, CDR2 SVGAGI, per germline. This CDR3 comprises 13 residues. The DNA of the CDR3 is TGTGCCAGCAGTGAGGGGACAGGCTATGGCTACACCTTC. Translation: CASSEGTGYGYTF.

V usage is TRBV30 and J usage is TRBJ2-1; a weak D match, TRBD2 (5 bases). The germline CDR1 and CDR2 sequences are GTSNPN and SVGIG (reference sequence). The CDR3 length is 13 residues. V lost 0 bases and J 8 bases, leaving 11 bases between the germline ends. This CDR3 is CAWSVNRRDEQFF. The CDR3 DNA reads TGTGCCTGGAGTGTAAATCGGCGGGATGAGCAGTTCTTC.

The chain carries TRBV7-6 and TRBJ2-7, with 10 bases aligning to TRBD2. Germline CDR1 reads SGHVS; CDR2 reads FNYEAQ. The CDR3 is made up of 15 amino acids. The ends lost 4 bases at V and 6 bases at J; junction bases unmatched: 9. CDR3 sequence (DNA): TGTGCCAGCAGCTCTGGGGCTAGCGGGAGCGGCGAGCAGTACTTC. Its protein product is CASSSGASGSGEQYF.

This clone was counted only a few times. This CDR3 is CASSSVPYEQYF. DNA of the CDR3: TGTGCCAGCAGTTCAGTTCCCTACGAGCAGTACTTC. V usage is TRBV27 and J usage is TRBJ2-7; the D is unclear. V was trimmed by 4 bases and J by 2 bases, leaving 6 bases between them. The CDR3 runs 12 residues. The germline CDR1 and CDR2 sequences are MNHEY and SMNVEV (reference sequence).

This rearrangement joins TRBV2 to TRBJ1-1, with D tentatively TRBD1 (5 bases). Trimming shortened V by 3 bases and J by 5 bases, and 10 bases separated the two germline ends. This CDR3 has 13 amino acids. Germline assignment: CDR1 SNHLY and CDR2 FYNNEI. This chain's CDR3 is CASSEQGWTEAFF. The CDR3 DNA sequence: TGTGCCAGCAGTGAGCAGGGTTGGACTGAAGCTTTCTTT.

The V and J genes are TRBV29-1 and TRBJ1-1; D is perhaps TRBD1 (5 bases). The CDR3 consists of 13 residues. Germline V CDR1 and CDR2: SQVTM, ANQGSEA. V lost 6 bases, J lost 5 bases, and 16 bases lay in between. The CDR3: CSVGEGWGTEAFF. DNA for the CDR3: TGCAGCGTAGGGGAGGGTTGGGGGACTGAAGCTTTCTTT.

V gene TRBV30 combines with J gene TRBJ1-1; D remains ambiguous. CDR3 size: 13 residues. Between the trimmed V and J ends, which lost 5 bases and 4 bases, there was a span of 14 bases. Germline V gene sequence: CDR1 GTSNPN, CDR2 SVGIG (reference sequence). The CDR3 coding sequence is TGTGCCTGGTCTCCACCAATGGCCACTGAAGCTTTCTTT. Amino acid sequence: CAWSPPMATEAFF. Based on the CDR3 plus reference TRBV30 and TRBJ1-1, the full variable domain is SQTIHQWPATLVQPVGSPLSLECTVEGTSNPNLYWYRQAAGRGLQLLFYSVGIGQISSEVPQNLSASRPQDRQFILSSKKLLLSDSGFYLCAWSPPMATEAFFGQGTRLTVV.

CDR3 coding DNA: TGTGCCAGCAGCTTGGAGAGCACAGATACGCAGTATTTT. Translation: CASSLESTDTQYF. The chain joins TRBV7-6 to TRBJ2-3; D gene uncertain. V lost 3 bases and J 0 bases, leaving 4 bases between the germline ends. The germline gives CDR1 SGHVS, CDR2 FNYEAQ. The CDR3 runs 13 residues.

The chain uses TRBV5-4 and TRBJ2-3; D is unclear. The CDR3 length is 15 residues. The germline V and J ends were trimmed by 0 bases and 3 bases, with 11 bases remaining between them. Germline V gives CDR1 SGHNT, CDR2 YYREEE (reference sequence). CDR3 sequence reads: CASSLGGELTDTQYF. In DNA form, the CDR3 reads TGTGCCAGCAGCTTGGGCGGCGAGCTAACAGATACGCAGTATTTT.

This clone has just a few counts. The chain links TRBV4-2 to TRBJ2-6; possibly TRBD2 for D (6 bases). Between the trimmed V and J ends, which lost 0 bases and 4 bases, there was a span of 10 bases. The CDR3 contains 16 residues. Germline lookup yields CDR1 LGHNA and CDR2 YNFKEQ. As DNA, the CDR3 is TGTGCCAGCAGCCAAGAGGAGGGATCCGGGGCCAACGTCCTGACTTTC. This codes for CASSQEEGSGANVLTF.

This sequence joins TRBV30 and TRBJ1-6, with D hard to call. This CDR3 spans 12 amino acids. V lost 3 bases and J lost 10, with 10 bases in between. CDR1 is GTSNPN and CDR2 is SVGIG in the germline V gene (reference sequence). This CDR3 is CAWSSQASPLHF. In nucleotides, the CDR3 is TGTGCCTGGAGCTCCCAGGCGTCACCCCTCCACTTT. Supplemented by reference TRBV30 and TRBJ1-6, the full variable domain reads SQTIHQWPATLVQPVGSPLSLECTVEGTSNPNLYWYRQAAGRGLQLLFYSVGIGQISSEVPQNLSASRPQDRQFILSSKKLLLSDSGFYLCAWSSQASPLHFGNGTRLTVT.

This rearrangement joins TRBV4-1 to TRBJ2-2; D call uncertain. The V gene lost 6 bases and the J gene lost 5 bases, with 7 bases spanning the gap. Germline CDR1 MGHRA, CDR2 YSYEKL. The CDR3 contains 12 residues. DNA of the CDR3: TGCGCCAGCAGAAGACATACCGGGGAGCTGTTTTTT. This codes for CASRRHTGELFF.

The chain links TRBV25-1 to TRBJ1-3, with D possibly being TRBD1 (5 bases). Trimming shortened V by 1 base and J by 0 bases, and 7 bases separated the two germline ends. The CDR3 is 15 amino acids. The germline CDR1 and CDR2 sequences are MGHDK and SYGVNS. The CDR3 bases are TGTGCCAGCAGTGAATCCAGGGTCTCTGGAAACACCATATATTTT. Its translation: CASSESRVSGNTIYF.

In its sample, this clone was seen once. The same CDR3 also results from other DNA sequences found in this sample. This chain joins TRBV7-9 and TRBJ2-1; 8 bases map to TRBD2. The length of the CDR3 is 15 residues. V was pared by 4 bases and J by 1 base, with 3 bases of the junction left unmatched. Germline CDR1 reads SEHNR; CDR2 reads FQNEAQ (reference sequence). The CDR3 reads CASSSTSGSYNEQFF. For the CDR3, the DNA is TGTGCCAGCAGCTCCACTAGCGGTTCCTACAATGAGCAGTTCTTC.

This clone was seen a few times. The V gene is TRBV6-1, the J gene TRBJ1-2; 8 bases fit TRBD1. This CDR3 has 15 amino acids. The germline V gene has CDR1 MNHNS and CDR2 SASEGT. J was trimmed by 5 bases and V by 4 bases; bases with no gene match: 9. The CDR3: CASSARSGGGYGYTF. The CDR3 DNA sequence: TGTGCCAGCAGTGCACGCTCAGGGGGCGGGTATGGCTACACCTTC.

The chain joins TRBV2 to TRBJ2-5; D remains ambiguous. CDR1 is SNHLY, CDR2 FYNNEI, per germline. V lost 2 bases and J 5 bases, leaving 3 bases between the germline ends. The CDR3 covers 11 residues. CDR3 loop: CASSEHETQYF. CDR3 DNA: TGTGCCAGCAGTGAACATGAGACCCAGTACTTC.

This chain uses TRBV2 with TRBJ2-5; a weak D match, TRBD2 (6 bases). V lost 6 bases, J lost 2 bases, and 16 bases lay in between. Germline V CDR1 and CDR2: SNHLY, FYNNEI. This CDR3 comprises 15 residues. CDR3 nucleotide sequence: TGTGCCAGCAGAAAGAGATTAGCGGAGCAAGAGACCCAGTACTTC. It translates to CASRKRLAEQETQYF.

The chain joins TRBV4-1 to TRBJ2-5; 8 bases are a match to TRBD1. Germline CDR1 and CDR2: MGHRA and YSYEKL. This CDR3 is built from 20 residues. J was trimmed by 0 bases and V by 2 bases; bases with no gene match: 17. The CDR3 protein is CASSQLTTGQGRWNQETQYF. In DNA, the CDR3 is TGCGCCAGCAGCCAACTAACAACCGGACAGGGAAGATGGAACCAAGAGACCCAGTACTTC.

The chain is built from TRBV5-1 and TRBJ2-3; D is possibly TRBD1 (6 bases). Germline V lookup: CDR1 SGHRS, CDR2 YFSETQ. The germline V and J ends were trimmed by 6 bases and 0 bases, with 14 bases remaining between them. The CDR3 totals 15 residues. The CDR3 sequence: CASKQGGLSTDTQYF. The CDR3 DNA is TGCGCCAGCAAACAGGGCGGCCTAAGCACAGATACGCAGTATTTT. Full variable domain (rest looked up from reference TRBV5-1 and TRBJ2-3): KAGVTQTPRYLIKTRGQQVTLSCSPISGHRSVSWYQQTPGQGLQFLFEYFSETQRNKGNFPGRFSGRQFSNSRSEMNVSTLELGDSALYLCASKQGGLSTDTQYFGPGTRLTVL.

V and J are TRBV5-1 and TRBJ2-7; perhaps TRBD2 as D (6 bases). Trimming shortened V by 5 bases and J by 2 bases, and 23 bases separated the two germline ends. CDR3 length equals 17 residues. Per germline, CDR1 SGHRS and CDR2 YFSETQ. The CDR3 DNA sequence: TGCGCCAGCAGGAAGCCGGGAGCAGGCCGAGGCCCCTACGAGCAGTACTTC. Its protein product is CASRKPGAGRGPYEQYF.

This chain joins TRBV18 and TRBJ2-1; D may be TRBD2 (5 bases). The CDR3 spans 13 residues. Trimming took 2 bases from V and 9 from J, leaving 11 bases between them. Germline CDR1 is KGHSH and CDR2 is LQKENI. CDR3 sequence: CASSPGLASEQFF. DNA of the CDR3: TGTGCCAGCTCACCAGGCCTAGCCAGTGAGCAGTTCTTC.

Only one count was recorded for this clone. The CDR3 DNA is TGTGCCAGCAGTGAGGGGGTAGCGGCTAAAGAGACCCAGTACTTC. As protein: CASSEGVAAKETQYF. This chain links TRBV6-1 with TRBJ2-5, with D tentatively TRBD2 (6 bases). Germline V lookup: CDR1 MNHNS, CDR2 SASEGT. The V end lost 3 bases, the J end lost 3 bases, and 14 bases lay between the germline ends. The CDR3 spans 15 residues.

As for this clone: The same CDR3 can be traced to other DNA sequences in this sample. The chain joins TRBV4-1 to TRBJ1-1; D not certain. The CDR3 sequence is 14 residues long. Trimming took off 1 base at V and 2 bases at J, with 8 bases between the two ends. The germline CDR1 and CDR2 sequences are MGHRA and YSYEKL. CDR3 region: CASSQVTANTEAFF. The CDR3 DNA reads as TGCGCCAGCAGCCAAGTAACAGCCAACACTGAAGCTTTCTTT.

This clone was counted a few times. The J gene is TRBJ1-3, the V gene TRBV5-5; D remains ambiguous. Germline CDR1 reads SGHKS; CDR2 reads YYEKEE (reference sequence). The CDR3 totals 15 residues. V shed 6 bases and J shed 0 bases, with 13 bases lying between them. CDR3 sequence: CASTSGPTSGNTIYF. CDR3 nucleotides: TGTGCCAGCACCAGCGGACCGACCTCTGGAAACACCATATATTTT.

The J gene is TRBJ2-3, the V gene TRBV11-3; D perhaps matches TRBD2 (6 bases). This CDR3 contains 15 residues. V was trimmed by 4 bases and J by 6 bases, leaving 17 bases between them. Looked up from germline, CDR1 is SGHNT and CDR2 is YENEEA. The CDR3 nucleotides read TGTGCCAGCAGCTCGAGAGCGGGCCCACGGGATACGCAGTATTTT. Protein sequence: CASSSRAGPRDTQYF.

The chain employs TRBV5-4 and TRBJ2-1; 15 bases are shared with TRBD2. CDR1 and CDR2 from the germline V gene are SGHNT and YYREEE (reference sequence). Trimming at V came to 3 bases and at J to 8 bases, leaving 3 bases not matched to a gene. The CDR3 sequence is 15 residues long. CDR3 amino acids: CASSSGLAGGYEQFF. As DNA, the CDR3 is TGTGCCAGCAGCTCCGGACTAGCGGGGGGGTATGAGCAGTTCTTC. The full variable domain, rest sourced from reference TRBV5-4 and TRBJ2-1, is ETGVTQSPTHLIKTRGQQVTLRCSSQSGHNTVSWYQQALGQGPQFIFQYYREEENGRGNFPPRFSGLQFPNYSSELNVNALELDDSALYLCASSSGLAGGYEQFFGPGTRLTVL.

A note on this clone: In the same sample, other DNA sequences code for this CDR3. The chain combines TRBV19 with TRBJ1-5; D possibly corresponds to TRBD1 (5 bases). Trimming stripped 5 bases from V and 4 bases from J, with 9 bases between. Germline CDR1 is LNHDA and CDR2 is SQIVND (reference sequence). CDR3 length: 13 residues. CDR3 sequence: CASSQGLNQPQHF. Here the CDR3 DNA reads TGTGCCAGTAGTCAGGGTTTGAATCAGCCCCAGCATTTT.